Below are 12 T cell receptor beta chains sequenced from a single sample in a study of cytomegalovirus exposure and HLA in healthy donors. 13 Jbeta primers and 60 Vbeta primers were used for the PCR. Libraries were prepared by immunoSEQ multiplex PCR; TCRdb keeps only in-frame clonotypes and omits some of them. This sample has some 200,000 clones, with about 84% found just once. Sequences were obtained from PBMCs. The receptors originated from a man aged 50-59 years in good health and CMV-seronegative.

The chain has TRBV7-9 and TRBJ1-6; D uncertain. The CDR3 contains 14 residues. Germline CDR1 reads SEHNR; CDR2 reads FQNEAQ (reference sequence). V gave up 6 bases and J gave up 8 bases, with 14 bases separating them. The DNA for the CDR3 is TGTGCCAGCAGTCCCGGGAGGGAATATTCACCCCTCCACTTT. Residues: CASSPGREYSPLHF.

This chain connects TRBV30 to TRBJ1-4; D call uncertain. The germline gives CDR1 GTSNPN, CDR2 SVGIG (reference sequence). The CDR3 covers 14 residues. V lost 2 bases and J lost 0, with 7 bases in between. The CDR3 DNA reads as TGTGCCTGGAGTCCAACTGCAACTAATGAAAAACTGTTTTTT. It yields the protein CAWSPTATNEKLFF. The full variable domain, with the rest looked up from reference TRBV30 and TRBJ1-4, is SQTIHQWPATLVQPVGSPLSLECTVEGTSNPNLYWYRQAAGRGLQLLFYSVGIGQISSEVPQNLSASRPQDRQFILSSKKLLLSDSGFYLCAWSPTATNEKLFFGSGTQLSVL.

The chain joins TRBV2 to TRBJ1-4; possibly TRBD1 for D (6 bases). CDR1 and CDR2 (germline): SNHLY, FYNNEI. The ends were cut back, 6 bases at V and 4 bases at J, with 15 bases in the middle. The CDR3 covers 15 residues. CDR3 DNA: TGTGCCAGCAGCGGAACGGGGACATATAATGAAAAACTGTTTTTT. It translates to CASSGTGTYNEKLFF.

The gene calls are TRBV5-6 and TRBJ1-3; no clear D. The germline CDR1 and CDR2 sequences are SGHDT and YYEEEE. This CDR3 comprises 11 residues. The V end lost 5 bases, the J end lost 6 bases, and 6 bases lay between the germline ends. The CDR3 spells CASSSINTIYF. In nucleotides, the CDR3 is TGTGCCAGCAGTTCCATAAACACCATATATTTT.

V is TRBV4-3 and J is TRBJ1-3; a weak D match, TRBD1 (6 bases). Between the trimmed V and J ends, which lost 0 bases and 4 bases, there was a span of 16 bases. CDR1 is LGHNA and CDR2 is YSLEER in the germline V gene. This CDR3 comprises 17 residues. The CDR3 region is CASSQDGGGRQGNTIYF. In DNA form, the CDR3 reads TGCGCCAGCAGCCAAGATGGCGGGGGGCGACAGGGAAACACCATATATTTT.

The rearrangement links TRBV6-4 to TRBJ2-3; D is perhaps TRBD2 (7 bases). CDR3 length equals 15 residues. V was pared by 5 bases and J by 6 bases, with 18 bases between. CDR1 is MRHNA, CDR2 SNTAGT, per germline. For the CDR3, the DNA is TGTGCCAGCAGTTTAGGGGCGGGGGCAAGCGATACGCAGTATTTT. This translates into CASSLGAGASDTQYF.

This sequence joins TRBV7-2 and TRBJ1-5, with 7 bases identical to TRBD1. This CDR3 spans 13 amino acids. Losses at the gene ends were 4 bases for V and 6 bases for J; bases not matched to a gene: 3. Germline CDR1 and CDR2: SGHTA and FQGNSA. Written as DNA, the CDR3 is TGTGCCAGCAGCTCAACAGGGGCTCAGCCCCAGCATTTT. This encodes CASSSTGAQPQHF.

The chain employs TRBV7-9 and TRBJ2-3; 12 positions agree with TRBD2. Germline V gene lookup returns CDR1 SEHNR and CDR2 FQNEAQ (reference sequence). CDR3 length: 16 amino acids. Trimming cost V 5 bases and J 3 bases; bases outside gene matches: 6. Here the CDR3 reads CASSPSSGGATDTQYF. The CDR3 region has the DNA TGTGCCAGCAGCCCTTCTAGCGGGGGGGCAACAGATACGCAGTATTTT. Full variable domain (rest looked up from reference TRBV7-9 and TRBJ2-3): DTGVSQNPRHKITKRGQNVTFRCDPISEHNRLYWYRQTLGQGPEFLTYFQNEAQLEKSRLLSDRFSAERPKGSFSTLEIQRTEQGDSAMYLCASSPSSGGATDTQYFGPGTRLTVL.

The chain carries TRBV11-2 and TRBJ2-5, with 11 bases fitting TRBD2. The CDR3 covers 15 residues. Unmatched junction bases numbered 4, after V lost 5 bases and J lost 2 bases. Germline assignment: CDR1 SGHAT and CDR2 FQNNGV. CDR3: CASSPVAGGQETQYF. In DNA, the CDR3 is TGTGCCAGCAGCCCAGTAGCGGGGGGGCAAGAGACCCAGTACTTC. The variable domain in full, completed from reference TRBV11-2 and TRBJ2-5, reads EAGVAQSPRYKIIEKRQSVAFWCNPISGHATLYWYQQILGQGPKLLIQFQNNGVVDDSQLPKDRFSAERLKGVDSTLKIQPAKLEDSAVYLCASSPVAGGQETQYFGPGTRLLVL.

V gene TRBV7-8 combines with J gene TRBJ2-3; TRBD2 aligns across 10 bases. The CDR3 length is 15 residues. The ends lost 2 bases at V and 9 bases at J; junction bases unmatched: 8. CDR1 is SGHVS, CDR2 FQNEAQ, per germline. CDR3 sequence (DNA): TGTGCCAGCAGCTTAAGGCTAGCGGGGGATGGGACGCAGTATTTT. It yields the protein CASSLRLAGDGTQYF.

This clone was seen once. The chain recombines TRBV7-2 with TRBJ2-3, with 10 bases that match TRBD2. From germline, CDR1 is SGHTA and CDR2 FQGNSA. CDR3 size: 14 residues. V lost 3 bases and J lost 5; bases outside the gene matches: 2. In DNA, the CDR3 is TGTGCCAGCAGCTTTATAGCGGGGGGAGATACGCAGTATTTT. As protein: CASSFIAGGDTQYF.

The chain recombines TRBV7-9 with TRBJ2-5; D possibly corresponds to TRBD1 (5 bases). Matching the DNA end better, TRBJ2-7 makes the J call doubtful. Germline V gene sequence: CDR1 SEHNR, CDR2 FQNEAQ (reference sequence). There are 13 residues in the CDR3. This chain's CDR3 is CASSPRQGYEQYF. The CDR3, as DNA: TGTGCCAGCAGCCCCCGGCAGGGTTACGAGCAGTACTTC.